The subject of this entry is one TCR beta chain. The antigen is unknown. The CDR3 runs 15 residues. Germline CDR1 and CDR2: LGHNA and YSLEER. Trimming cost V 0 bases and J 0 bases; bases outside gene matches: 2. Nominally healthy donors provided the samples, though records likely missed some immune exposures. Both 60 Vbeta primers and 13 Jbeta primers went into the PCR. Sequencing was performed with immunoSEQ multiplex PCR; in TCRdb, only in-frame clones are kept and a portion is missing. The sample holds approximately 70,000 clones; 74% are singletons and the top ten take 22%. The sample comes from a study of cytomegalovirus exposure and HLA in healthy donors. Study findings and constraints: Within an earlier analysis, most TCR beta V segments proved productive either about 87% or about 30% of the time. Overall, 164 TCR beta chains were annotated as cytomegalovirus-associated. Across donors, sequencing depth was assumed by presence/absence analyses to be roughly uniform.

Input material: PBMCs. The V call is TRBV4-3, the J call TRBJ2-7, with 7 bases fitting TRBD1. This clonotype was sampled from a woman aged 25 to 39 in good health and CMV-seropositive. DNA for the CDR3: TGCGCCAGCAGCCAAGAACAGGGGCACTCCTACGAGCAGTACTTC. As protein: CASSQEQGHSYEQYF.